The rows below give T cell receptor beta chains drawn from one sample of a study of Ad26.COV2.S vaccination and SARS-CoV-2 variants. TCRdb's table, derived via immunoSEQ multiplex PCR, lists solely in-frame clones and lacks some. Of roughly 300,000 clones listed, 88% are singletons. The sample here was peripheral blood, taken in a trial of Ad26.COV2.S vaccine versus placebo. These receptors originate from a person between 18 and 65 years old who received the Ad26.COV2.S COVID-19 vaccine or a placebo. CDR3s include the opening cysteine and the closing phenylalanine or tryptophan. A D gene is named only where the DNA matches it firmly. Size is stated for part of the rows, as once, few or many counts, or as a class when the clone is expanded.

DNA: TGTGCCAGCAGCCCCGGTGGGGGGGGGAGTCACTACGAGCAGTACTTC; CDR3: CASSPGGGGSHYEQYF; D: TRBD2; J: TRBJ2-7; size: .; V: TRBV5-5
DNA: TGTGCCACCAGCAGAGCCTTCGATAGCAATCAGCCCCAGCATTTT; CDR3: CATSRAFDSNQPQHF; D: .; J: TRBJ1-5; size: .; V: TRBV15
DNA: TGTGCCAGTAACGATGGGGCAAATCAGCCCCAGCATTTT; CDR3: CASNDGANQPQHF; D: .; J: TRBJ1-5; size: few; V: TRBV19
DNA: TGTGCCACCAGCAGAGATATGGTGTCAGCAACTAATGAAAAACTGTTTTTT; CDR3: CATSRDMVSATNEKLFF; D: .; J: TRBJ1-4; size: .; V: TRBV15
DNA: TGTGCCAGCAGCTTAGTGGGGCGGCCCGACACCGGGGAGCTGTTTTTT; CDR3: CASSLVGRPDTGELFF; D: .; J: TRBJ2-2; size: once; V: TRBV7-9
DNA: TGTGCCTGGAGTATGGCTCCCGAGACCCAGTACTTC; CDR3: CAWSMAPETQYF; D: .; J: TRBJ2-5; size: .; V: TRBV30
DNA: TGTGCCAGCAGCTTATATGGACAGATCAATCAGCCCCAGCATTTT; CDR3: CASSLYGQINQPQHF; D: .; J: TRBJ1-5; size: .; V: TRBV7-8
DNA: TGTGCCAGCAGTTCAGGGCTCACCGGGGAGCTGTTTTTT; CDR3: CASSSGLTGELFF; D: .; J: TRBJ2-2; size: .; V: TRBV28
DNA: TGTGCCAGCAGCGAGGGACACAAGATTATCACCGGGGAGCTGTTTTTT; CDR3: CASSEGHKIITGELFF; D: .; J: TRBJ2-2; size: .; V: TRBV11-3
DNA: TGTGCCAGCAGCTTAGGAGGTGACAGGTCCTACGAGCAGTACTTC; CDR3: CASSLGGDRSYEQYF; D: .; J: TRBJ2-7; size: .; V: TRBV7-6
DNA: TGTGCCAGCAGTGAATATACAAACCCGGGCGCAGGCTACACCTTC; CDR3: CASSEYTNPGAGYTF; D: .; J: TRBJ1-2; size: few; V: TRBV25-1
DNA: TGTGCCAGCAGTTTGACAGCCTATGGCTACACCTTC; CDR3: CASSLTAYGYTF; D: .; J: TRBJ1-2; size: once; V: TRBV6-2/TRBV6-3
DNA: TGCGCCAGCAGCCAGAACCCGGGACAGGGGGTCAATGAGCAGTTCTTC; CDR3: CASSQNPGQGVNEQFF; D: TRBD1; J: TRBJ2-1; size: .; V: TRBV5-1
DNA: TGTGCCAGCAGTTACTGGGCTAGCGGGAGAGGAGAGGAGACCCAGTACTTC; CDR3: CASSYWASGRGEETQYF; D: TRBD2; J: TRBJ2-5; size: .; V: TRBV6-2/TRBV6-3
DNA: TGTGCCAGCAGCGCGGACAGGGGAGGCACTGAAGCTTTCTTT; CDR3: CASSADRGGTEAFF; D: TRBD1; J: TRBJ1-1; size: .; V: TRBV7-9
DNA: TGTGCCAGCAGCCCCGGGGGGGGAGATACGCAGTATTTT; CDR3: CASSPGGGDTQYF; D: TRBD2; J: TRBJ2-3; size: .; V: TRBV6-5
DNA: TGTGCCATCAGTGATGAGGGACAGAGCTCCTACGAGCAGTACTTC; CDR3: CAISDEGQSSYEQYF; D: TRBD1; J: TRBJ2-7; size: .; V: TRBV10-3
DNA: TGTGCCAGCAGCGCAGACATCACCTACGAGCAGTACTTC; CDR3: CASSADITYEQYF; D: .; J: TRBJ2-7; size: .; V: TRBV7-9
DNA: TGTGCCAGCAGTTTAATGGGTTACGAGCAGTACTTC; CDR3: CASSLMGYEQYF; D: .; J: TRBJ2-7; size: .; V: TRBV28
DNA: TGTGCCAGCAGTGAAATGGAGTTGGGTGGCTACACCTTC; CDR3: CASSEMELGGYTF; D: .; J: TRBJ1-2; size: .; V: TRBV6-1
DNA: TGTGCCAGCAGTAGACAGGGGTTCGCCGGAAACACCATATATTTT; CDR3: CASSRQGFAGNTIYF; D: TRBD1; J: TRBJ1-3; size: .; V: TRBV6-5
DNA: TGTGCCAGCAGCACCTACACAGATACGCAGTATTTT; CDR3: CASSTYTDTQYF; D: .; J: TRBJ2-3; size: .; V: TRBV5-4
DNA: TGTGCCAGTTCGGGGGGGGCTATTTACGAGCAGTACTTC; CDR3: CASSGGAIYEQYF; D: TRBD2; J: TRBJ2-7; size: .; V: TRBV19
DNA: TGTGCCAGCAGCCCGCTACCTAGCGGAGGGCCCCAAGAGACCCAGTACTTC; CDR3: CASSPLPSGGPQETQYF; D: TRBD2; J: TRBJ2-5; size: .; V: TRBV7-3
DNA: TGTGCCAGCAGCGTGGGACAGGGGCGACACACTGAAGCTTTCTTT; CDR3: CASSVGQGRHTEAFF; D: TRBD1; J: TRBJ1-1; size: .; V: TRBV9
DNA: TGTGCCAGCAGCTACTCCCTGGGGAGCAATGAGCAGTTCTTC; CDR3: CASSYSLGSNEQFF; D: .; J: TRBJ2-1; size: .; V: TRBV11-2
DNA: TGTGCCAGCAGCCAAGCATTGAACACTGAAGCTTTCTTT; CDR3: CASSQALNTEAFF; D: .; J: TRBJ1-1; size: .; V: TRBV14
DNA: TGCGCCAGCAGCCAAGATCTGGCGGGAGAGGGAGATACGCAGTATTTT; CDR3: CASSQDLAGEGDTQYF; D: TRBD2; J: TRBJ2-3; size: once; V: TRBV4-3
DNA: TGTGCCAGTAGTATACGACAGTTGAACACCGGGGAGCTGTTTTTT; CDR3: CASSIRQLNTGELFF; D: .; J: TRBJ2-2; size: .; V: TRBV19
DNA: TGTGCCAGCAGAACAGGGTACGGGGAGCAGTACTTC; CDR3: CASRTGYGEQYF; D: .; J: TRBJ2-7; size: .; V: TRBV12-3/TRBV12-4
DNA: TGTGCCACGCGCGGTGAGAAAGGGGGGTCTGGCAATGAGCAGTTCTTC; CDR3: CATRGEKGGSGNEQFF; D: .; J: TRBJ2-1; size: .; V: TRBV10-3
DNA: TGTGCCAGCAGCCATGGACCTACAAGCACTGAAGCTTTCTTT; CDR3: CASSHGPTSTEAFF; D: .; J: TRBJ1-1; size: .; V: TRBV6-2/TRBV6-3
DNA: TGTGCCAGCAGCGAAAGACAGGGCCCTGAAAAACTGTTTTTT; CDR3: CASSERQGPEKLFF; D: TRBD1; J: TRBJ1-4; size: .; V: TRBV9
DNA: TGTGCCAGCAGCAAAAGGGGGGCCGCAAACATTCAGTACTTC; CDR3: CASSKRGAANIQYF; D: .; J: TRBJ2-4; size: .; V: TRBV21-1
DNA: TGTGCCAGCAGCTTAGGACAGATAAATCAGCCCCAGCATTTT; CDR3: CASSLGQINQPQHF; D: .; J: TRBJ1-5; size: .; V: TRBV7-9
DNA: TGTGCCAGCAGCTTAGGCTCCTACGAGCAGTACTTC; CDR3: CASSLGSYEQYF; D: .; J: TRBJ2-7; size: .; V: TRBV7-8
DNA: TGTGCCAGTAGTACGTCCGGGACCAGCTCCTACAATGAGCAGTTCTTC; CDR3: CASSTSGTSSYNEQFF; D: .; J: TRBJ2-1; size: .; V: TRBV19
DNA: TGTGCCAGCAGCCCGGGCGGACGTCGGGGGGGCAATGAGCAGTTCTTC; CDR3: CASSPGGRRGGNEQFF; D: TRBD2; J: TRBJ2-1; size: .; V: TRBV11-3
DNA: TGTGCCAGCAGCTTTATCTCCTACGAGCAGTACTTC; CDR3: CASSFISYEQYF; D: .; J: TRBJ2-7; size: .; V: TRBV7-2
DNA: TGCGCCAGCAGCTATGGGACAGGGGTCAATCAGCCCCAGCATTTT; CDR3: CASSYGTGVNQPQHF; D: TRBD1; J: TRBJ1-5; size: .; V: TRBV5-1
DNA: TGTGCCAGCAGGAGACAGAAAATCTACTCTGGAAACACCATATATTTT; CDR3: CASRRQKIYSGNTIYF; D: .; J: TRBJ1-3; size: .; V: TRBV5-6
DNA: TGTGCCAGCAGTCGGGACAGCTCGAACACTGAAGCTTTCTTT; CDR3: CASSRDSSNTEAFF; D: TRBD1; J: TRBJ1-1; size: .; V: TRBV7-2
DNA: TGTGCCTGGAGTCAGTCTCTTGTCAATGAGCAGTTCTTC; CDR3: CAWSQSLVNEQFF; D: .; J: TRBJ2-1; size: .; V: TRBV30
DNA: TGTGCCACCAGCAGAGATCGAGGGGGCTTTGAAGCTTTCTTT; CDR3: CATSRDRGGFEAFF; D: TRBD1; J: TRBJ1-1; size: .; V: TRBV15
DNA: TGTGCCAGCAGCCATAAGGGACAGTACCAAGAGACCCAGTACTTC; CDR3: CASSHKGQYQETQYF; D: TRBD1; J: TRBJ2-5; size: .; V: TRBV3-1/TRBV3-2
DNA: TGTGCCAGCAGCTTCGAACAGGGCACCGGGGAGCTGTTTTTT; CDR3: CASSFEQGTGELFF; D: .; J: TRBJ2-2; size: once; V: TRBV9
DNA: TGCGCCAGCAGCTTGCCCGGGACAGCGGAAGCTTTCTTT; CDR3: CASSLPGTAEAFF; D: TRBD1; J: TRBJ1-1; size: once; V: TRBV5-1
DNA: TGTGCCAGCAGCTTTGAAGGAAAGGCCACCGGGGAGCTGTTTTTT; CDR3: CASSFEGKATGELFF; D: .; J: TRBJ2-2; size: many; V: TRBV13
DNA: TGTGCCAGCAGTTACTCGCGGGGCACAGATACGCAGTATTTT; CDR3: CASSYSRGTDTQYF; D: .; J: TRBJ2-3; size: .; V: TRBV6-2/TRBV6-3
DNA: TGTGCCAGCAGTTACCAGGGCGAGAAACCGCAGTACTTC; CDR3: CASSYQGEKPQYF; D: .; J: TRBJ2-7; size: .; V: TRBV6-5
DNA: TGTGCCAGCAGCCACTCGGGGTTACAAGAGACCCAGTACTTC; CDR3: CASSHSGLQETQYF; D: .; J: TRBJ2-5; size: .; V: TRBV7-2